This T cell receptor beta chain was observed in a study of CD8+ T cells in alopecia areata. Study information: Among treated patients, oral tofacitinib was administered at 5 to 10 mg twice daily.

Treatment reported: oral pan-JAK inhibitor, 5-10 mg twice daily. Findings and limits, study-wide: Relative to normal scalp, lesional scalp, especially alopecia totalis/universalis, showed higher clonality. Researchers say the link of baseline CD8+ expansion to response remains uncertain, with one nonresponder. Administration of tofacitinib significantly diminished scalp clonality and expanded CD8+ clones within the top 100.

As to this clone: Its antigen is not identified.

After isolation, RNA underwent reverse transcription to generate cDNA as the sequencing template. TCRdb keeps only in-frame clones here, not all; method: immunoSEQ multiplex PCR. The table shows approximately 150,000 clones, with roughly 50% occurring only once. Germline loops: CDR1 LNHDA, CDR2 SQIVND (reference sequence). This CDR3 is built from 15 residues. The V end lost 4 bases, the J end lost 5 bases, and 15 bases lay between the germline ends. This sample comprised CD4+ T cells sorted from blood, obtained at approximately week 60, from a patient treated with tofacitinib. The V and J genes are TRBV19 and TRBJ1-5; D might be TRBD1 (6 bases). This receptor was obtained from a human donor with alopecia areata. For the CDR3, the DNA is TGTGCCAGTAGTAGGACTTACAGGGAGGATCAGCCCCAGCATTTT. It yields the protein CASSRTYREDQPQHF.